The rows below give T cell receptor beta chains drawn from one sample of a study of tumor-infiltrating lymphocytes in primary liver carcinoma. A single record per CDR3 protein comes from TCRdb applying MiXCR to the multiplex PCR reads. The sample includes about 180,000 distinct CDR3 sequences, roughly 60% of them seen just once. The sample taken for sequencing was peripheral blood. These receptors all stem from a man between 35 and 55 years old with primary liver carcinoma and hepatitis B virus infection. The CDR3 runs from the conserved cysteine through the conserved F or W. Each record gives: CDR3 DNA, CDR3 protein, V gene, D gene, J gene, clone size. A D gene is named only where the DNA matches it firmly. For some rows the clone size is stated as once, few or many, or as a class when expanded; others skip it.

CDR3 DNA: TGCAGCGTTGAGGAGGGAGGCACAGATACGCAGTATTTT
CDR3 protein: CSVEEGGTDTQYF
V gene: TRBV29-1
D gene: .
J gene: TRBJ2-3
clone size: many

CDR3 DNA: TGTGCCATCAGTGAGGAGGGTCAGGGTGGTGGCGAGCAGTACTTC
CDR3 protein: CAISEEGQGGGEQYF
V gene: TRBV10-3
D gene: .
J gene: TRBJ2-7
clone size: .

CDR3 DNA: TGTGCCAGCACCCCAAACGGGGCAGGGCCAACTGAGCAGTACTTC
CDR3 protein: CASTPNGAGPTEQYF
V gene: TRBV6-1
D gene: .
J gene: TRBJ2-7
clone size: .

CDR3 DNA: TGTGCCAGCAGCTGGGGTCAAGAGACCCAGTACTTC
CDR3 protein: CASSWGQETQYF
V gene: TRBV5-6
D gene: .
J gene: TRBJ2-5
clone size: few

CDR3 DNA: TGTGCCAGCTCTCCTAAAGGGGGCGTAAGGAACACCGGGGAGCTGTTTTTT
CDR3 protein: CASSPKGGVRNTGELFF
V gene: TRBV14
D gene: TRBD1
J gene: TRBJ2-2
clone size: few

CDR3 DNA: TGTGCCAGCAGCAGCGCGGGGGGTAGCACAGATACGCAGTATTTT
CDR3 protein: CASSSAGGSTDTQYF
V gene: TRBV11-3
D gene: TRBD2
J gene: TRBJ2-3
clone size: many

CDR3 DNA: TGTGCCAGCAGTGAATGGGCGGGAGTAAGGGAGACCCAGTACTTC
CDR3 protein: CASSEWAGVRETQYF
V gene: TRBV6-1
D gene: TRBD2
J gene: TRBJ2-5
clone size: .

CDR3 DNA: TGTGCCAGCATTGGCGATGGCTACACCTTC
CDR3 protein: CASIGDGYTF
V gene: TRBV6-1
D gene: .
J gene: TRBJ1-2
clone size: few

CDR3 DNA: TGCGCCAGCAGCCAAGCCGACAGGGAAGATCAGCCCCAGCATTTT
CDR3 protein: CASSQADREDQPQHF
V gene: TRBV5-4
D gene: TRBD1
J gene: TRBJ1-5
clone size: .

CDR3 DNA: TGCAGCGTTGAAGATCGGGCTAGCGGGAGGGGGCGTGAGCAGTTCTTC
CDR3 protein: CSVEDRASGRGREQFF
V gene: TRBV29-1
D gene: TRBD2
J gene: TRBJ2-1
clone size: many

CDR3 DNA: TGTGCCAGCAGCCAGCTCGGACTAACACAAGAGACCCAGTACTTC
CDR3 protein: CASSQLGLTQETQYF
V gene: TRBV5-6
D gene: .
J gene: TRBJ2-5
clone size: few

CDR3 DNA: TGTGCCAGAGGCCCCGGGATAGGAGAGACCCAGTACTTC
CDR3 protein: CARGPGIGETQYF
V gene: TRBV11-2
D gene: .
J gene: TRBJ2-5
clone size: .

CDR3 DNA: TGTGCCAGCAGTTTCAGCGGGAGCGATGAGCGGTTCTTC
CDR3 protein: CASSFSGSDERFF
V gene: TRBV12-3/TRBV12-4
D gene: TRBD2
J gene: TRBJ2-1
clone size: .

CDR3 DNA: TGTGCCAGCAAGGGAGCGGGTGCTATGAGTGAGCAGTTCTTC
CDR3 protein: CASKGAGAMSEQFF
V gene: TRBV6-5
D gene: .
J gene: TRBJ2-1
clone size: .

CDR3 DNA: TGTGCCAGCAAACGGGACGGGGCACGCTATGGCTACACCTTC
CDR3 protein: CASKRDGARYGYTF
V gene: TRBV11-2
D gene: .
J gene: TRBJ1-2
clone size: .

CDR3 DNA: TGTGCCAGCAGTTTACTGGGACAGGGACGCAATCAGCCCCAGCATTTT
CDR3 protein: CASSLLGQGRNQPQHF
V gene: TRBV12-3/TRBV12-4
D gene: TRBD1
J gene: TRBJ1-5
clone size: .

CDR3 DNA: TGTGCCAGCAGTACTAGCGCGGGCAGCACAGATACGCAGTATTTT
CDR3 protein: CASSTSAGSTDTQYF
V gene: TRBV12-3/TRBV12-4
D gene: TRBD2
J gene: TRBJ2-3
clone size: .

CDR3 DNA: TGTTCCAGCAGCTTGGCCTCCGCAGGGATAAACACCGGGGAGCTGTTTTTT
CDR3 protein: CSSSLASAGINTGELFF
V gene: TRBV5-4
D gene: .
J gene: TRBJ2-2
clone size: .

CDR3 DNA: TGTGCCTACGGGCGCCTCACAGATACGCAGTATTTT
CDR3 protein: CAYGRLTDTQYF
V gene: TRBV5-8
D gene: .
J gene: TRBJ2-3
clone size: few

CDR3 DNA: TGCGCCAGCAGCTTGGCCGGGACAGGGGAATACTATGGCTACACCTTC
CDR3 protein: CASSLAGTGEYYGYTF
V gene: TRBV5-1
D gene: TRBD1
J gene: TRBJ1-2
clone size: few

CDR3 DNA: TGTGCCAGCAGCCCCGACAGGACTTGGTCTGCACAGTACTTC
CDR3 protein: CASSPDRTWSAQYF
V gene: TRBV7-9
D gene: .
J gene: TRBJ2-5
clone size: .

CDR3 DNA: TGTGCCAGCAGGGACGACGGGAACACAGATACGCAGTATTTT
CDR3 protein: CASRDDGNTDTQYF
V gene: TRBV6-1
D gene: .
J gene: TRBJ2-3
clone size: .

CDR3 DNA: TGTGCCATCACTGACCCGGGGGGTGGCTACACCTTC
CDR3 protein: CAITDPGGGYTF
V gene: TRBV10-3
D gene: .
J gene: TRBJ1-2
clone size: few

CDR3 DNA: TGTGCCAGCAGTCTAGTGACTAGCGGGAGTAATGAGCAGTTCTTC
CDR3 protein: CASSLVTSGSNEQFF
V gene: TRBV11-3
D gene: TRBD2
J gene: TRBJ2-1
clone size: many

CDR3 DNA: TGTGCCAGCAGTCCATGGACAGTGAATGAAGAACTGTTTTTT
CDR3 protein: CASSPWTVNEELFF
V gene: TRBV12-3/TRBV12-4
D gene: .
J gene: TRBJ1-4
clone size: once

CDR3 DNA: TGTGCCAGCAGTTATCAGGGGAACAATCAGCCCCAGCATTTT
CDR3 protein: CASSYQGNNQPQHF
V gene: TRBV12-3/TRBV12-4
D gene: .
J gene: TRBJ1-5
clone size: .